The rows below give T cell receptor beta chains drawn from one sample of a study of PD-L1 blockade in urothelial cancer. Produced via immunoSEQ multiplex PCR; TCRdb's table is partial and in-frame only. The sample lists some 97,000 clones; 91% were seen once. The sequenced sample was PBMCs, obtained around atezolizumab (anti-PD-L1) treatment. The receptors stem from a woman older than 75 with urothelial cancer. Each CDR3 is given with its conserved first and last residue. Fields, in order: clone size, J gene, V gene, D gene, CDR3 DNA, CDR3 protein. D genes are given only for firm matches. The size field is filled for only some rows; it gives once, few, many or a size class.

>.|TRBJ1-4|TRBV25-1|.
TGTGCCAGCAGTGACCCTTTGGGGGGAAGGGGTGAAAAACTGTTTTTT
CASSDPLGGRGEKLFF
>.|TRBJ2-7|TRBV5-4|TRBD1
TGTGCCAGCAGCCCCCCGGACAGGGTGGGCGAGCAGTACTTC
CASSPPDRVGEQYF
>.|TRBJ1-5|TRBV5-8|.
TGTGCCAGCAGCGAGGGTGTCGGGAGCAATCAGCCCCAGCATTTT
CASSEGVGSNQPQHF
>.|TRBJ1-2|TRBV15|.
TGTGCCACCAGCAGAAACAGGGAAAACTATGGCTACACCTTC
CATSRNRENYGYTF
>.|TRBJ2-3|TRBV23-1|.
TGCGCCAGGGTAGAATCGGAGTACTCAGATACGCAGTATTTT
CARVESEYSDTQYF
>.|TRBJ2-3|TRBV14|.
TGTGCCAGCAGCCTCGTCACGGGGGGCCGCACAGATACGCAGTATTTT
CASSLVTGGRTDTQYF
>.|TRBJ2-1|TRBV2|.
TGTGCCAGCAGTGCCGGGACTCTCCCGGGTTTCAATGAGCAGTTCTTC
CASSAGTLPGFNEQFF
>.|TRBJ2-3|TRBV5-1|.
TGCGCCAGCAGTTCCTCAGGGGGCACAGATACGCAGTATTTT
CASSSSGGTDTQYF
>.|TRBJ2-1|TRBV28|.
TGTGCCAGCTCCTGGGGCCCTACTGGGAATGAGCAGTTCTTC
CASSWGPTGNEQFF
>.|TRBJ2-7|TRBV6-5|TRBD2
TGTGCCAGTAGCGGGAGGACCTACGAGCAGTACTTC
CASSGRTYEQYF
>once|TRBJ2-1|TRBV7-8|TRBD2
TGTGCCAGCAGCCCCCTAGTAGCGGGGGGTTACAATGAGCAGTTCTTC
CASSPLVAGGYNEQFF
>.|TRBJ1-2|TRBV21-1|.
TGTGCCAAACCTTCTTCGACAGGGTGCGGCTACACCTTC
CAKPSSTGCGYTF
>.|TRBJ1-3|TRBV5-6|.
TGTGCCAGCAGCCAAACGAGCTCTGGAAACACCATATATTTT
CASSQTSSGNTIYF
>.|TRBJ2-7|TRBV19|TRBD2
TGTGCCAGTAGTGCAAGACTAGCGGGAGCCAACGAGCAGTACTTC
CASSARLAGANEQYF
>.|TRBJ2-1|TRBV12-5|.
TGTGCTAGTGGCCCTGGACCTTCGCGGGGCTCCTACAATGAGCAGTTCTTC
CASGPGPSRGSYNEQFF
>.|TRBJ1-4|TRBV28|.
TGTGCCAGCAGTTTGCGGCAGCGAAGTAATGAAAAACTGTTTTTT
CASSLRQRSNEKLFF
>once|TRBJ1-5|TRBV10-3|.
TGTGCCACCTCGGCGCAGGGCGGGGATCAGCCCCAGCATTTT
CATSAQGGDQPQHF
>.|TRBJ2-5|TRBV6-5|.
TGTGCCAGCAGCCAAACCCCCGGGGAGACCCAGTACTTC
CASSQTPGETQYF
>.|TRBJ2-2|TRBV4-1|.
TGCGCCAGCAGCCTCCAACAAGGGGACGGGGAGCTGTTTTTT
CASSLQQGDGELFF
>.|TRBJ2-1|TRBV2|TRBD1
TGTGCCAGCAAAGGGGGCGGTAGTAATGAGCAGTTCTTC
CASKGGGSNEQFF
>.|TRBJ2-4|TRBV10-2|.
TGCGCCAGCAGTGAGACAGGCCTACTAGCCAAAAACATTCAGTACTTC
CASSETGLLAKNIQYF
>.|TRBJ2-7|TRBV10-2|.
TGCGCCAGCAGCGCTAGCCCCGAGCAGTACTTC
CASSASPEQYF
>.|TRBJ1-3|TRBV4-1|.
TGCGCCAGCAGCCAAGTGAGCCCACAGATAAACACCATATATTTT
CASSQVSPQINTIYF
>.|TRBJ2-2|TRBV9|.
TGTGCCAGCAGACGGGACACCGGGGAGCTGTTTTTT
CASRRDTGELFF
>.|TRBJ1-1|TRBV10-2|.
TGCGCCAGCAGTGACTCCTCGAGAAACACTGAAGCTTTCTTT
CASSDSSRNTEAFF
>.|TRBJ1-1|TRBV6-5|.
TGTGCCAGCAGTTACTCCGGAGGGGCCACTGAAGCTTTCTTT
CASSYSGGATEAFF